These 10 T cell receptor beta chains were all obtained from the same sample, sequenced in a study of blood T cell repertoires in COVID-19. The method was immunoSEQ multiplex PCR; TCRdb's version includes in-frame clones alone and lacks a portion of them. The repertoire holds about 160,000 clones, with 90% to 95% as singletons. Material for sequencing was peripheral blood. The receptors here all came from a woman in her forties or fifties with acute or convalescent COVID-19.

The chain is built from TRBV10-3 and TRBJ2-2; possibly TRBD2 for D (6 bases). Germline CDR1 reads ENHRY; CDR2 reads SYGVKD. Trimming stripped 4 bases from V and 6 bases from J, with 9 bases between. The CDR3 length is 13 residues. The CDR3 spells CAISVGGAGELFF. CDR3 bases: TGTGCCATCAGTGTCGGCGGGGCCGGGGAGCTGTTTTTT.

The genes are TRBV5-6 and TRBJ2-6; no firm D call. The V and J ends lost 0 bases and 0 bases respectively, with 4 bases between them. The CDR3 loop spans 15 amino acids. Germline loops: CDR1 SGHDT, CDR2 YYEEEE. CDR3 nucleotide sequence: TGTGCCAGCAGCTTGGGGCACTCTGGGGCCAACGTCCTGACTTTC. Residues: CASSLGHSGANVLTF. The entire variable domain, with the rest obtained from reference TRBV5-6 and TRBJ2-6, is as follows: DAGVTQSPTHLIKTRGQQVTLRCSPKSGHDTVSWYQQALGQGPQFIFQYYEEEERQRGNFPDRFSGHQFPNYSSELNVNALLLGDSALYLCASSLGHSGANVLTFGAGSRLTVL.

The chain joins TRBV27 to TRBJ1-5, with a possible D match to TRBD1 (5 bases). The CDR3 loop spans 17 amino acids. Germline CDR1 MNHEY, CDR2 SMNVEV (reference sequence). V was clipped by 6 bases and J by 4 bases, with 22 bases between them. CDR3: CASRSSGGQGLNQPQHF. In DNA, the CDR3 is TGTGCCAGCAGATCGTCGGGAGGGCAGGGCCTTAATCAGCCCCAGCATTTT.

The J gene is TRBJ1-5, the V gene TRBV30; TRBD1 might be the D (5 bases). CDR1 and CDR2 (germline): GTSNPN, SVGIG (reference sequence). This CDR3 is built from 13 residues. V was trimmed by 5 bases and J by 7 bases, leaving 15 bases between them. CDR3 in DNA: TGTGCCTGGGCCTCCGGGGGAGAGCAGCCCCAGCATTTT. Translating gives CAWASGGEQPQHF. Full variable domain (remainder filled in from reference TRBV30 and TRBJ1-5): SQTIHQWPATLVQPVGSPLSLECTVEGTSNPNLYWYRQAAGRGLQLLFYSVGIGQISSEVPQNLSASRPQDRQFILSSKKLLLSDSGFYLCAWASGGEQPQHFGDGTRLSIL.

The CDR3 bases are TGTGCCAGCAGCTTAGGGGCAGGGAAGGGGGCGAGCAATCAGCCCCAGCATTTT. Translated: CASSLGAGKGASNQPQHF. V gene TRBV11-2 combines with J gene TRBJ1-5, with TRBD1 matching over 7 bases. CDR1 is SGHAT, CDR2 FQNNGV, per germline. CDR3 length: 18 residues. The trim removed 1 base at V and 1 base at J, leaving 10 bases unmatched.

The CDR3 nucleotides read TGCGCCAGCAGCCTCGACAGTAACTATGGCTACACCTTC. It encodes CASSLDSNYGYTF. The rearrangement uses TRBV4-1 and TRBJ1-2; tentative D call: TRBD1 (5 bases). Per the germline V gene, CDR1 is MGHRA and CDR2 is YSYEKL. The CDR3 covers 13 residues. Between the trimmed V and J ends, which lost 4 bases and 1 base, there was a span of 7 bases.

This CDR3 reads CASSSIRRDRGDGYTF. The CDR3 DNA reads as TGTGCCAGCAGTTCCATCCGCCGGGACAGGGGAGATGGCTACACCTTC. The V and J genes are TRBV28 and TRBJ1-2; 10 bases fit TRBD1. Germline trimming cut 4 bases from V and 6 bases from J; bases unmatched to any gene: 11. The CDR3 is 16 residues long. Germline-derived CDR1 and CDR2 are MDHEN and SYDVKM.

The gene calls are TRBV11-1 and TRBJ2-1; 8 positions agree with TRBD1. The CDR3 length is 14 residues. Trimming took 3 bases from V and 15 from J; bases not matched to a gene: 13. Per the germline V gene, CDR1 is SGHAT and CDR2 is FQDESV (reference sequence). CDR3 in amino acids: CASSLGIRTGKTFF. The CDR3 DNA sequence: TGTGCCAGCAGCTTGGGGATAAGGACAGGGAAGACGTTCTTC.

The V and J genes are TRBV28 and TRBJ1-1; perhaps TRBD1 as D (6 bases). Germline CDR1 and CDR2: MDHEN and SYDVKM. The CDR3 length is 15 residues. With 1 base removed from V and 6 bases from J, the gap between germline ends came to 15 bases. This chain's CDR3 is CASSLFRGGGPEAFF. The CDR3 DNA follows: TGTGCCAGCAGTTTATTTCGAGGGGGGGGTCCTGAAGCTTTCTTT.

J is TRBJ1-6 and V is TRBV6-4; 7 nucleotides align to TRBD1. The CDR3 is made up of 13 amino acids. V shed 4 bases and J 10 bases; nucleotides not matched to a gene: 4. CDR1 and CDR2 from the germline V gene are MRHNA and SNTAGT. The CDR3, as DNA: TGTGCCAGCAGTGCCGACAGGGACTCACCCCTCCACTTT. Protein: CASSADRDSPLHF.